Listed below are T cell receptor beta chains from one sample, sequenced in a study of blood T cell repertoires in COVID-19. Data came from immunoSEQ multiplex PCR; TCRdb stores just in-frame clones and leaves some out. The sample carries around 370,000 clones, about 88% recorded once. Sequenced input: PBMCs or T cells enriched from blood (not recorded which). All receptors come from a woman aged 18 to 35 who had recovered from COVID-19. Each CDR3 is given with its conserved first and last residue.

V,J,CDR3
TRBV6-1,TRBJ1-3,CASSANSVHPGNTIYF
TRBV2,TRBJ1-1,CASRSTGHTEAFF
TRBV7-7,TRBJ2-1,CASSRRGSSHEQFF
TRBV7-9,TRBJ1-4,CASTEGSVNNEKLFF
TRBV19,TRBJ2-7,CASSIGVDRGVYEQYF
TRBV3-1/TRBV3-2,TRBJ1-4,CASGARATNEKLFF
TRBV4-1,TRBJ2-1,CASSQESTSYHEQFF
TRBV4-1,TRBJ1-2,CASRNRGGAGGYTF
TRBV4-1,TRBJ1-2,CASSQDQQGASYGYTF
TRBV29-1,TRBJ2-7,CSVASDISYEQYF
TRBV5-1,TRBJ1-2,CASSFPGTDYGYTF
TRBV29-1,TRBJ2-2,CSVGGQGYPGELFF
TRBV5-1,TRBJ1-3,CASSLSDSGNTIYF
TRBV6-5,TRBJ2-7,CATTTPRDPTYEQYF
TRBV19,TRBJ2-5,CASSPYAGRSQETQYF
TRBV6-2/TRBV6-3,TRBJ1-1,CASSYTGGSNTEAFF
TRBV19,TRBJ1-5,CASSGSPNQPQHF
TRBV6-5,TRBJ1-1,CASSYNRAGDTEAFF
TRBV19,TRBJ2-5,CASGQGQETQYF
TRBV7-3,TRBJ1-6,CASRQGNSPLHF
TRBV28,TRBJ2-2,CASSFRGGARTGELFF
TRBV4-2,TRBJ2-2,CASSQGHPTGELFF
TRBV3-1/TRBV3-2,TRBJ1-2,CASSQVKQGVGGYTF
TRBV6-5,TRBJ2-5,CASTLGQGHAETQYF
TRBV5-1,TRBJ1-2,CASAGQGKIYGYTF